This T cell receptor beta chain was observed in a study of T cell responses to AZD1222 COVID-19 vaccine. Study conclusions and caveats: Sampling captured repertoires only after the peak T cell response.

Method: immunoSEQ multiplex PCR; TCRdb's copy keeps in-frame clones and lacks some. Found here are 80,000 or so clones, nearly 90% of them singletons; the top ten hold over 1.2%. The CDR3 consists of 14 residues. The germline V gene encodes CDR1 SGHRS and CDR2 YFSETQ. Trimming removed 4 bases at V and 8 bases at J, with 15 bases between. A word on this clone: Its target is not known.

The receptor was isolated from an adult in good health. This chain connects TRBV5-1 to TRBJ1-4, with D uncertain. Sequencing used peripheral blood, obtained on day 0 of AZD1222 vaccination. DNA of the CDR3: TGCGCCAGCAGCCCCACCGGGATCGGGGAAAAACTGTTTTTT. Its protein is CASSPTGIGEKLFF.